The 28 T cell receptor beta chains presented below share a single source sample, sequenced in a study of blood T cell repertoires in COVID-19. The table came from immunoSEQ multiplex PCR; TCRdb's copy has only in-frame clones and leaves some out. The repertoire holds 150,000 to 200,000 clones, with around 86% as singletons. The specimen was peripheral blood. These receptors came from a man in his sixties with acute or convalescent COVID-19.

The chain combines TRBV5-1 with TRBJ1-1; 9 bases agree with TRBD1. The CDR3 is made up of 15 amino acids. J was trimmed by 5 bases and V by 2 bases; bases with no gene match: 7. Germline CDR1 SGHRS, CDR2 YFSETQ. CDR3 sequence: CASSFAQGARTEAFF. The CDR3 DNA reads TGCGCCAGCAGCTTCGCACAGGGGGCGCGGACTGAAGCTTTCTTT.

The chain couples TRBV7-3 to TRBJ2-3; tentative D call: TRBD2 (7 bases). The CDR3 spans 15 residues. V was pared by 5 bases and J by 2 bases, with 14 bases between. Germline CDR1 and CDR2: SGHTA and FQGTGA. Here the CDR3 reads CASSPTAGATDTQYF. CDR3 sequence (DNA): TGTGCCAGCAGCCCCACGGCGGGGGCCACAGATACGCAGTATTTT.

For the CDR3, the DNA is TGTGCCAGCACTCTGGGAGGGTCCAGGACTGAAGCTTTCTTT. Protein sequence: CASTLGGSRTEAFF. The rearrangement links TRBV28 to TRBJ1-1; D is undetermined. The CDR3 runs 14 residues. The V end lost 7 bases, the J end lost 5 bases, and 17 bases lay between the germline ends. Germline values: CDR1 MDHEN, CDR2 SYDVKM.

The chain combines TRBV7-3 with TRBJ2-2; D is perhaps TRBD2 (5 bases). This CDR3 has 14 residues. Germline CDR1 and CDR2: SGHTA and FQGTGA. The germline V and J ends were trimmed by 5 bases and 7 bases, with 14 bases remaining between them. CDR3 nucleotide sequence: TGTGCCAGCAGCAAAGACGGAGGTGGCGGGGAGCTGTTTTTT. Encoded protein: CASSKDGGGGELFF. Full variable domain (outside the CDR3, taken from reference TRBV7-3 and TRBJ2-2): GAGVSQTPSNKVTEKGKYVELRCDPISGHTALYWYRQSLGQGPEFLIYFQGTGAADDSGLPNDRFFAVRPEGSVSTLKIQRTERGDSAVYLCASSKDGGGGELFFGEGSRLTVL.

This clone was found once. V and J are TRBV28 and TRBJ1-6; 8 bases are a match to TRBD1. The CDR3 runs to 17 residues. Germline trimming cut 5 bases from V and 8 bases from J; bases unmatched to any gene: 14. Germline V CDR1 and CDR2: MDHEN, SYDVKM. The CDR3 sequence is CASSRLRTGLRDSPLHF. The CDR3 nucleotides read TGTGCCAGCAGTAGACTACGGACAGGGCTTCGGGATTCACCCCTCCACTTT.

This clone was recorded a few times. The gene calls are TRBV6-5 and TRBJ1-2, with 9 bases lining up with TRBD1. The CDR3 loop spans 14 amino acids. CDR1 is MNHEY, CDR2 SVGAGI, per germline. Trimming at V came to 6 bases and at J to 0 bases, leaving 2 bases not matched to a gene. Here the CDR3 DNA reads TGTGCCAGCAGGCGACAGGGGGCTAACTATGGCTACACCTTC. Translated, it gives CASRRQGANYGYTF.

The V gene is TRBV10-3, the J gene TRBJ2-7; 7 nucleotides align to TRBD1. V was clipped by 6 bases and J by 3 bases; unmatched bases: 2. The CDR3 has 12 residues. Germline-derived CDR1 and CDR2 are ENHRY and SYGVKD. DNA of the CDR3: TGTGCCATCAGGGGGGACAGCTACGAGCAGTACTTC. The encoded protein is CAIRGDSYEQYF.

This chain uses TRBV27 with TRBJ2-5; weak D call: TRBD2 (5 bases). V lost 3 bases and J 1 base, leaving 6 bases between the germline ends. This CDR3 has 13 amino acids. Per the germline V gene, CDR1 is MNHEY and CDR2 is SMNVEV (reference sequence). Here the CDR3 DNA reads TGTGCCAGCAGTTTGCGGGTCCAAGAGACCCAGTACTTC. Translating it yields CASSLRVQETQYF.

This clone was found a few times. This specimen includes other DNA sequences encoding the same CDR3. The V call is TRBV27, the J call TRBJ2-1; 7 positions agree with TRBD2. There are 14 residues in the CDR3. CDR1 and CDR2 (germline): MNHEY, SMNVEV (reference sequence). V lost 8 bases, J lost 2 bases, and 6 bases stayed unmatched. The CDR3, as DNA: TGTGCCAGCGGGGGGGACGGAACCTACAATGAGCAGTTCTTC. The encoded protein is CASGGDGTYNEQFF.

The CDR3 sequence is CASSSRESSYEQYF. CDR3 DNA sequence: TGTGCCAGTAGTTCTCGGGAGAGCTCCTACGAGCAGTACTTC. This sequence joins TRBV19 and TRBJ2-7; perhaps TRBD2 as D (6 bases). The CDR3 has 14 amino acids. V was trimmed by 5 bases and J by 0 bases, leaving 11 bases between them. Germline values: CDR1 LNHDA, CDR2 SQIVND (reference sequence).

CDR3 sequence: CASSSGMGSRADTQYF. Written as DNA, the CDR3 is TGCGCCAGCAGCTCGGGGATGGGCTCTAGGGCAGATACGCAGTATTTT. This rearrangement joins TRBV5-1 to TRBJ2-3; weak D call: TRBD2 (5 bases). The length of the CDR3 is 16 residues. The germline V and J ends were trimmed by 3 bases and 4 bases, with 18 bases remaining between them. The V gene's germline CDR1 is SGHRS and CDR2 YFSETQ.

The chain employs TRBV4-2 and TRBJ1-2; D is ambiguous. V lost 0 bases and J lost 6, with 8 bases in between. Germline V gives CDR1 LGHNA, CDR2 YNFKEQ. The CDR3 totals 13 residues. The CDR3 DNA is TGTGCCAGCAGCCAAGATTTAGTGGATGGCTACACCTTC. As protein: CASSQDLVDGYTF.

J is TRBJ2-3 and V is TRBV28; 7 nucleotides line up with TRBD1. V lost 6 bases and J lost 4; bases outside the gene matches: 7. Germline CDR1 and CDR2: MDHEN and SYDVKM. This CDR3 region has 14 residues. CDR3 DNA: TGTGCCAGCAGAATGACAGGGTCCCCAGATACGCAGTATTTT. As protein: CASRMTGSPDTQYF. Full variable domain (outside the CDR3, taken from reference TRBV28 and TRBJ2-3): DVKVTQSSRYLVKRTGEKVFLECVQDMDHENMFWYRQDPGLGLRLIYFSYDVKMKEKGDIPEGYSVSREKKERFSLILESASTNQTSMYLCASRMTGSPDTQYFGPGTRLTVL.

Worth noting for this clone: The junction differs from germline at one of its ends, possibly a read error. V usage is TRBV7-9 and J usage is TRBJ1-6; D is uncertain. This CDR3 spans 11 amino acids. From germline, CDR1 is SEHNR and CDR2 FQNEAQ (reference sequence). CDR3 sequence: CASSFGHEKIW. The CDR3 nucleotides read TGTGCCAGCAGCTTCGGTCATGAAAAGATATGG.

The CDR3 protein is CATSEGTGYGYTF. The CDR3 DNA is TGTGCCACCAGTGAAGGGACAGGGTATGGCTACACCTTC. The chain recombines TRBV24-1 with TRBJ1-2; 9 bases fit TRBD1. The trim removed 4 bases at V and 5 bases at J, leaving 1 base unmatched. Germline V CDR1 and CDR2: KGHDR, SFDVKD. The CDR3 has 13 amino acids.

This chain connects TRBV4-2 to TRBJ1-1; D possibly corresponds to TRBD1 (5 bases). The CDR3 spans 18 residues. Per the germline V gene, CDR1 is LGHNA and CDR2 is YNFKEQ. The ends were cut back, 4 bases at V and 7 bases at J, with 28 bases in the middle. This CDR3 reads CASSPRGGGDGFGDEAFF. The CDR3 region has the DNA TGTGCCAGCAGCCCCCGGGGGGGAGGGGACGGATTCGGGGATGAAGCTTTCTTT.

The CDR3: CASSQSGQSKPTGTEAFF. The CDR3 DNA is TGCGCCAGCAGTCAATCAGGGCAATCGAAGCCGACGGGGACTGAAGCTTTCTTT. V usage is TRBV23-1 and J usage is TRBJ1-1; no definite D call. TRBV23-1 falls under the ORF class, with uncertain function. V was shortened by 0 bases and J by 5 bases, with 22 bases between the two germline ends. The CDR3 length is 18 residues.

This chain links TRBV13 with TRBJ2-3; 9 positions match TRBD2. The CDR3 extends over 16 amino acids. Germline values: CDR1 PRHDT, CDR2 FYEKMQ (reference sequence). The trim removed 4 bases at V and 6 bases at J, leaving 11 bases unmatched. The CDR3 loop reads CASSSLNSGRMDTQYF. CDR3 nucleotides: TGTGCCAGCAGCTCTCTCAATAGCGGGAGAATGGATACGCAGTATTTT.

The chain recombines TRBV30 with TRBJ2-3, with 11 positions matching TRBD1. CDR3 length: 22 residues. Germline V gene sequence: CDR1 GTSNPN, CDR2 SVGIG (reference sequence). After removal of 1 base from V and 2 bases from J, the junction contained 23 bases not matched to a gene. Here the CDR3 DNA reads TGTGCCTGGAGTGCTCTTCACAAAGGGGGACAGGGGGTGCAGAGCTCCACAGATACGCAGTATTTT. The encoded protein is CAWSALHKGGQGVQSSTDTQYF.

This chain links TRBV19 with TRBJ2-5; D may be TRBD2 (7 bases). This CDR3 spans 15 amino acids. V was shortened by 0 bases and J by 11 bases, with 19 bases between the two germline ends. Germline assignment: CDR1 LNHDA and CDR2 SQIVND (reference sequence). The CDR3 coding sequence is TGTGCCAGTAGTATAGATCGAGGTCGGGGGGCCACGCAGTACTTC. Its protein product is CASSIDRGRGATQYF.

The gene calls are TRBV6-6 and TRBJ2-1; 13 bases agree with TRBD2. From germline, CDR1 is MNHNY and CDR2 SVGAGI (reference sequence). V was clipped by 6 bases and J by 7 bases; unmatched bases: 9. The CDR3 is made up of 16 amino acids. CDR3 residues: CASSRRTSGSRNEQFF. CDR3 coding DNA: TGTGCCAGCAGCCGCCGGACTAGCGGGAGTCGAAATGAGCAGTTCTTC.

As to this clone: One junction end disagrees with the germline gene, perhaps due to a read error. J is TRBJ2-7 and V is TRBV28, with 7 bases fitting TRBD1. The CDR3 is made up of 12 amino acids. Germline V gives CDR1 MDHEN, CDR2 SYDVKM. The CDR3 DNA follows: TGTACCAGCAGTACGACAGGGATCGAGCAGTACTTC. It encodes CTSSTTGIEQYF.

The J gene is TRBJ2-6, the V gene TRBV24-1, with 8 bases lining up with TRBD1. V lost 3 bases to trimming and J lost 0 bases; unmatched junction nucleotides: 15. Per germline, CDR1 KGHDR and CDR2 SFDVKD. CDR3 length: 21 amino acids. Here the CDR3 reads CATSDPSPVGQGSSGANVLTF. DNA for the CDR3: TGTGCCACCAGTGATCCCTCTCCTGTCGGACAGGGAAGCTCTGGGGCCAACGTCCTGACTTTC.

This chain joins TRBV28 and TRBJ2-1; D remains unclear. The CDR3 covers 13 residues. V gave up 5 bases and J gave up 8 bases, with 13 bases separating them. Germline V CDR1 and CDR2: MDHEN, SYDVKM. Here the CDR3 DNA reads TGTGCCAGCAGTGGTGCGCGACGGGATGAGCAGTTCTTC. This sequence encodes CASSGARRDEQFF.

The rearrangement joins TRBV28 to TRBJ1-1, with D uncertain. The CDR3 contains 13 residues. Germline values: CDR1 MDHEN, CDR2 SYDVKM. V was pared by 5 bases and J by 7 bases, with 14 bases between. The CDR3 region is CASSNTETFEAFF. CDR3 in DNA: TGTGCCAGCAGTAACACAGAGACCTTTGAAGCTTTCTTT.

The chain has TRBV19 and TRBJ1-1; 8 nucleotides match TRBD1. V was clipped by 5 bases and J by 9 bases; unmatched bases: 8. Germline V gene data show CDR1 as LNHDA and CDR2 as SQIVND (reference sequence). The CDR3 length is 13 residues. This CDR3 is CASSRSGGHQAFF. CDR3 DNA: TGTGCCAGTAGTCGTTCAGGGGGCCACCAAGCTTTCTTT.

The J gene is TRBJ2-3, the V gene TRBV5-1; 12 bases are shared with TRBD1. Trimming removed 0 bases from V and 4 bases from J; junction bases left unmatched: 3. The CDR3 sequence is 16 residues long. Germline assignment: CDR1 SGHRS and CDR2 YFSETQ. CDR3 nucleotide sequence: TGCGCCAGCAGCTTGGTCGGGACAGGGGGCTCAGATACGCAGTATTTT. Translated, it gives CASSLVGTGGSDTQYF.

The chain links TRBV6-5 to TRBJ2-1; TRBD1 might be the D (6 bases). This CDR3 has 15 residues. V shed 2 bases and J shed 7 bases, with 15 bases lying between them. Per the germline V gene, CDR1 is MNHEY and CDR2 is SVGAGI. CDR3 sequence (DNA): TGTGCCAGCAGTTACGCCCTACAGGGCCGGAATGAGCAGTTCTTC. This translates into CASSYALQGRNEQFF.